This entry describes one T cell receptor (beta chain). In the original processing: In the immunoSEQ data, sequences were junction-only and lacked quality scores, so filtering differed. The repertoire was sequenced with immunoSEQ multiplex PCR; TCRdb's copy has only in-frame clones and lacks some. The D gene and trimming were derived from the DNA, and the V and J assignments and clone size from that table. The sample has about 1 million clones; roughly 80% are singletons. The data were obtained in a study of shared clonotypes between healthy human individuals. Germline assignment: CDR1 SGHTA and CDR2 FQGNSA. V shed 5 bases, J shed 6 bases, and the junction held 7 bases outside the gene matches. The CDR3 is made up of 15 amino acids.

Sequencing was done on a sample of memory CD4+ T cells sorted from blood. As for subset: CD45RA-negative fraction. The receptor's source is a young man in good health. The chain is built from TRBV7-2 and TRBJ2-1, with 10 bases matching TRBD2. CDR3 amino acids: CASSLWTSGFNEQFF. The CDR3 DNA is TGTGCCAGCAGCCTTTGGACTAGCGGATTCAATGAGCAGTTCTTC.